The 27 T cell receptor beta chains below all came from one sample that was sequenced in a study of blood T cell repertoires in COVID-19. The data were produced by immunoSEQ multiplex PCR, yet TCRdb's version contains in-frame clones alone and is incomplete. The table has around 230,000 clones, approximately 86% seen once. The sequenced sample was peripheral blood. These receptors were collected from a man in his sixties who had recovered from COVID-19.

This clone was seen a few times. The rearrangement links TRBV4-2 to TRBJ2-1; the match to TRBD2 covers 8 bases. V shed 0 bases, J shed 2 bases, and the junction held 3 bases outside the gene matches. CDR3 length: 16 residues. CDR1 is LGHNA, CDR2 YNFKEQ, per germline. CDR3 amino acids: CASSQDSGEAYNEQFF. CDR3 bases: TGTGCCAGCAGCCAAGATAGCGGGGAGGCCTACAATGAGCAGTTCTTC.

The rearrangement joins TRBV6-5 to TRBJ2-3; the D gene is possibly TRBD1 (6 bases). V gave up 8 bases and J gave up 1 base, with 13 bases separating them. This CDR3 contains 14 residues. Germline CDR1 reads MNHEY; CDR2 reads SVGAGI. CDR3 bases: TGTGCCAGCCGCCAGGGGTCGGGCACAGATACGCAGTATTTT. This translates into CASRQGSGTDTQYF.

This clone was seen only once. V and J are TRBV10-3 and TRBJ1-1; the match to TRBD1 covers 9 bases. Trimming took 1 base from V and 0 from J; bases not matched to a gene: 12. There are 19 residues in the CDR3. Per the germline V gene, CDR1 is ENHRY and CDR2 is SYGVKD. CDR3 sequence reads: CAISELPGTGSNMNTEAFF. The CDR3 DNA sequence: TGTGCCATCAGTGAGTTACCCGGGACAGGGAGTAACATGAACACTGAAGCTTTCTTT.

The chain joins TRBV7-2 to TRBJ1-2, with D maybe TRBD1 (6 bases). The CDR3 extends over 14 amino acids. CDR1 SGHTA and CDR2 FQGNSA come from the germline V gene. V was shortened by 1 base and J by 8 bases, with 14 bases between the two germline ends. The CDR3 DNA reads TGTGCCAGCAGCTTAGGGTGGGGGCTTGAGGGCTACACCTTC. Encoded protein: CASSLGWGLEGYTF.

This clone has just one count. The chain recombines TRBV30 with TRBJ2-3; TRBD2 agrees at 8 bases. The junction had 5 bases not matched to a gene; V was cut back by 3 bases and J by 3 bases. The CDR3 is made up of 14 amino acids. Germline values: CDR1 GTSNPN, CDR2 SVGIG (reference sequence). Here the CDR3 DNA reads TGTGCCTGGAGAACGGGGGGGCCAACAGATACGCAGTATTTT. Translated: CAWRTGGPTDTQYF.

The V and J genes are TRBV6-6 and TRBJ2-7; 7 bases line up with TRBD1. CDR3 size: 15 residues. Germline V gene lookup returns CDR1 MNHNY and CDR2 SVGAGI (reference sequence). V dropped 2 bases and J dropped 2; count of bases not matched to a gene: 6. The CDR3 coding sequence is TGTGCCAGCAGTTACGCCGATACAGGGGCCTACGAGCAGTACTTC. The encoded protein is CASSYADTGAYEQYF.

CDR3 in DNA: TGTGCCAGCAGATTGTGGACAGGGGCCTACAATGAGCAGTTCTTC. This gives the protein CASRLWTGAYNEQFF. This chain connects TRBV6-5 to TRBJ2-1, with 9 bases lining up with TRBD1. This CDR3 has 15 residues. Germline CDR1 and CDR2: MNHEY and SVGAGI. J lost 2 bases, V lost 6 bases, and 5 bases had no gene match.

This clone showed up just a few times. The V call is TRBV10-3, the J call TRBJ2-3; 8 bases align to TRBD1. From germline, CDR1 is ENHRY and CDR2 SYGVKD. The CDR3 length is 13 residues. Trimming cost V 5 bases and J 4 bases; bases outside gene matches: 2. CDR3 nucleotide sequence: TGTGCCATCAGTTGGGACAGGTCAGATACGCAGTATTTT. The encoded protein is CAISWDRSDTQYF.

The CDR3 nucleotides read TGCAGCGTAAATACAGGGGCTGAAGCTTTCTTT. Amino acids: CSVNTGAEAFF. V usage is TRBV29-1 and J usage is TRBJ1-1, with TRBD1 matching over 7 bases. Losses at the gene ends were 6 bases for V and 6 bases for J; bases not matched to a gene: 4. The CDR3 extends over 11 amino acids. CDR1 and CDR2 from the germline V gene are SQVTM and ANQGSEA.

The gene calls are TRBV2 and TRBJ2-3; no clear D. The V end was cut by 4 bases, the J end by 8 bases, with 7 bases between. Germline CDR1 is SNHLY and CDR2 is FYNNEI. The CDR3 consists of 11 residues. The DNA of the CDR3 is TGTGCCAGCAGTGTCTCCGGTACGCAGTATTTT. This encodes CASSVSGTQYF.

The J gene is TRBJ1-5, the V gene TRBV6-6; tentative D call: TRBD1 (6 bases). Germline lookup yields CDR1 MNHNY and CDR2 SVGAGI (reference sequence). Trimming left V 7 bases short and J 2 bases short, with 9 bases between. The CDR3 spans 13 residues. CDR3 sequence (DNA): TGTGCCAGCATATACAGGGGCAATCAGCCCCAGCATTTT. It specifies CASIYRGNQPQHF.

The J gene is TRBJ1-5, the V gene TRBV12-5; D is unclear. The CDR3 consists of 18 residues. The V gene lost 0 bases and the J gene lost 0 bases, with 15 bases spanning the gap. In germline, CDR1 is LGHNT, CDR2 FRNRAP. In DNA, the CDR3 is TGTGCTAGTGGTTTGGTGAGGGAAAATCGATATAGCAATCAGCCCCAGCATTTT. This encodes CASGLVRENRYSNQPQHF.

The chain combines TRBV24-1 with TRBJ2-7; 7 bases agree with TRBD2. Germline CDR1 reads KGHDR; CDR2 reads SFDVKD. V was pared by 4 bases and J by 3 bases, with 5 bases of the junction left unmatched. This CDR3 is 14 amino acids long. The CDR3 spells CATSDRTSFYEQYF. The CDR3 DNA follows: TGTGCCACCAGTGACAGGACTAGTTTCTACGAGCAGTACTTC.

V usage is TRBV20-1 and J usage is TRBJ1-4; D is unresolved. This CDR3 is built from 13 residues. Trimming took 3 bases from V and 7 from J, leaving 12 bases between them. CDR1 and CDR2 from the germline V gene are DFQATT and SNEGSKA (reference sequence). CDR3 in amino acids: CSASGVTGEKLFF. DNA for the CDR3: TGCAGTGCTAGTGGAGTGACGGGTGAAAAACTGTTTTTT.

As regards this clone: Other nucleotide sequences from this sample produce the same CDR3. This sequence joins TRBV12-3 or TRBV12-4 and TRBJ1-5, with a weak D call TRBD1 (5 bases). This CDR3 is 13 amino acids long. The germline V and J ends were trimmed by 6 bases and 4 bases, with 10 bases remaining between them. CDR3 sequence: CASSQQGNQPQHF. For the CDR3, the DNA is TGTGCCAGCAGCCAGCAGGGTAATCAGCCCCAGCATTTT.

The genes are TRBV7-2 and TRBJ2-1, with TRBD1 matching 7 bases. Germline lookup yields CDR1 SGHTA and CDR2 FQGNSA. The CDR3 covers 14 residues. Germline trimming cut 5 bases from V and 2 bases from J; bases unmatched to any gene: 3. CDR3 sequence (DNA): TGTGCCAGCAGCGCCGGGACAGCCTACAATGAGCAGTTCTTC. Translated, it gives CASSAGTAYNEQFF.

The rearrangement uses TRBV9 and TRBJ2-1; TRBD2 matches 13 bases. Germline CDR1 reads SGDLS; CDR2 reads YYNGEE. The V and J ends lost 0 bases and 8 bases, in that order; junction bases with no gene match: 5. The CDR3 contains 16 residues. CDR3 amino acids: CASSVGLAGGSDEQFF. For the CDR3, the DNA is TGTGCCAGCAGCGTAGGACTAGCGGGGGGTTCGGATGAGCAGTTCTTC. The full variable domain, completed using reference TRBV9 and TRBJ2-1, is DSGVTQTPKHLITATGQRVTLRCSPRSGDLSVYWYQQSLDQGLQFLIQYYNGEERAKGNILERFSAQQFPDLHSELNLSSLELGDSALYFCASSVGLAGGSDEQFFGPGTRLTVL.

This chain links TRBV7-2 with TRBJ1-5; D possibly corresponds to TRBD1 (5 bases). V shed 1 base and J shed 7 bases, with 11 bases lying between them. The CDR3 is 14 residues long. Germline V gene data show CDR1 as SGHTA and CDR2 as FQGNSA. The chain's CDR3 is CASSLVQGRQPQHF. Here the CDR3 DNA reads TGTGCCAGCAGCTTAGTTCAGGGAAGGCAGCCCCAGCATTTT.

The genes are TRBV2 and TRBJ1-3, with TRBD1 matching 7 bases. CDR3 size: 14 residues. Trimming removed 8 bases from V and 2 bases from J; junction bases left unmatched: 6. Per the germline V gene, CDR1 is SNHLY and CDR2 is FYNNEI. The CDR3 is CASRSQGAGNTIYF. CDR3 nucleotide sequence: TGTGCCAGCCGATCCCAGGGGGCTGGAAACACCATATATTTT.

The V call is TRBV20-1, the J call TRBJ1-5; 7 bases line up with TRBD1. The germline V gene encodes CDR1 DFQATT and CDR2 SNEGSKA (reference sequence). This CDR3 has 15 amino acids. V lost 3 bases to trimming and J lost 4 bases; unmatched junction nucleotides: 9. The CDR3 sequence is CSASNPGGNNQPQHF. CDR3 DNA: TGCAGTGCTAGTAACCCAGGGGGAAATAATCAGCCCCAGCATTTT.

The chain combines TRBV7-9 with TRBJ1-4; 9 nucleotides line up with TRBD1. Unmatched junction bases numbered 5, after V lost 3 bases and J lost 6 bases. Germline CDR1 and CDR2: SEHNR and FQNEAQ (reference sequence). CDR3 length equals 15 residues. CDR3 in amino acids: CASSFPGTGYEKLFF. DNA for the CDR3: TGTGCCAGCAGCTTTCCCGGGACAGGGTATGAAAAACTGTTTTTT. Variable domain in full (rest from reference TRBV7-9 and TRBJ1-4): DTGVSQNPRHKITKRGQNVTFRCDPISEHNRLYWYRQTLGQGPEFLTYFQNEAQLEKSRLLSDRFSAERPKGSFSTLEIQRTEQGDSAMYLCASSFPGTGYEKLFFGSGTQLSVL.

J is TRBJ2-7 and V is TRBV19; 9 positions agree with TRBD1. CDR1 and CDR2 (germline): LNHDA, SQIVND (reference sequence). This CDR3 comprises 15 residues. The ends lost 3 bases at V and 5 bases at J; junction bases unmatched: 8. The CDR3 spells CASSIADRGHDEQYF. CDR3 bases: TGTGCCAGTAGTATCGCGGACAGGGGACATGACGAGCAGTACTTC.

The chain joins TRBV29-1 to TRBJ2-2; no firm D call. Trimming shortened V by 1 base and J by 3 bases, and 9 bases separated the two germline ends. Germline values: CDR1 SQVTM, CDR2 ANQGSEA. This CDR3 is 14 amino acids long. For the CDR3, the DNA is TGCAGCGTTGAAGCAGATTTCTACACCGGGGAGCTGTTTTTT. Amino acids: CSVEADFYTGELFF.

This clone was seen a few times. The genes are TRBV13 and TRBJ1-1; D remains ambiguous. The CDR3 sequence is 13 residues long. Trimming removed 0 bases at V and 5 bases at J, with 7 bases between. Germline CDR1 reads PRHDT; CDR2 reads FYEKMQ (reference sequence). DNA for the CDR3: TGTGCCAGCAGCTTAGGCAGGTGGACTGAAGCTTTCTTT. Its protein product is CASSLGRWTEAFF.

The J gene is TRBJ1-1, the V gene TRBV7-9; D unresolved. V gave up 7 bases and J gave up 4 bases, with 13 bases separating them. Germline V CDR1 and CDR2: SEHNR, FQNEAQ (reference sequence). The CDR3 is 13 amino acids. DNA of the CDR3: TGTGCCAGCACAGGACTACTGGGCACTGAAGCTTTCTTT. The encoded protein is CASTGLLGTEAFF.

The chain carries TRBV19 and TRBJ2-2; maybe TRBD2 (6 bases). Looked up from germline, CDR1 is LNHDA and CDR2 is SQIVND (reference sequence). V lost 1 base to trimming and J lost 5 bases, with 8 bases between them. This CDR3 has 14 residues. The CDR3 DNA sequence: TGTGCCAGTAGTATAGGACTAGTTACCGGGGAGCTGTTTTTT. Residues: CASSIGLVTGELFF.

The chain links TRBV5-5 to TRBJ2-5; 11 bases line up with TRBD1. Germline assignment: CDR1 SGHKS and CDR2 YYEKEE (reference sequence). With V trimmed by 4 bases and J by 2 bases, 1 base remained unmatched. This CDR3 comprises 14 residues. CDR3 residues: CASSRDRGQETQYF. The CDR3 coding sequence is TGTGCCAGCAGCAGGGACAGGGGGCAAGAGACCCAGTACTTC.